Listed below are T cell receptor beta chains from one sample, sequenced in a study of blood T cell repertoires in COVID-19. TCRdb's copy holds only in-frame clones and misses some; the assay was immunoSEQ multiplex PCR. The repertoire holds about 240,000 clones, around 83% seen once, with around 11% in the top ten. Source material: peripheral blood. Receptors originate from a woman between 55 and 75 years old with active or convalescent COVID-19. CDR3s include the opening cysteine and the closing phenylalanine or tryptophan. Fields, in order: clone size, V gene, CDR3 length, D gene, J gene, CDR3 protein, CDR3 DNA. The D gene is left open where the match is weak. Expanded clones get a size class; other rows say once, few or many, or leave the size out.

clone_size: -
v_call: TRBV18
cdr3_length: 15
d_call: TRBD1
j_call: TRBJ2-3
cdr3_aa: CASSPPGQGADTQYF
cdr3_nt: TGTGCCAGCTCACCACCTGGGCAGGGGGCAGATACGCAGTATTTT

clone_size: -
v_call: TRBV10-3
cdr3_length: 14
d_call: TRBD1
j_call: TRBJ1-2
cdr3_aa: CAISLGQGDYGYTF
cdr3_nt: TGTGCCATCAGCTTAGGACAGGGGGACTATGGCTACACCTTC

clone_size: few
v_call: TRBV7-3
cdr3_length: 15
d_call: TRBD1
j_call: TRBJ1-1
cdr3_aa: CASSLKGQGDAEAFF
cdr3_nt: TGTGCCAGCAGCTTAAAGGGACAGGGGGATGCTGAAGCTTTCTTT

clone_size: -
v_call: TRBV7-3
cdr3_length: 16
d_call: TRBD2
j_call: TRBJ2-3
cdr3_aa: CASSLVQRGGPDTQYF
cdr3_nt: TGTGCCAGCAGCTTAGTCCAGCGGGGGGGCCCAGATACGCAGTATTTT

clone_size: -
v_call: TRBV7-9
cdr3_length: 13
d_call: -
j_call: TRBJ1-4
cdr3_aa: CASSSGTNEKLFF
cdr3_nt: TGTGCCAGCAGCTCCGGGACTAATGAAAAACTGTTTTTT

clone_size: -
v_call: TRBV7-9
cdr3_length: 14
d_call: TRBD2
j_call: TRBJ2-5
cdr3_aa: CASSWTSSQETQYF
cdr3_nt: TGTGCCAGCAGCTGGACTAGCAGCCAAGAGACCCAGTACTTC

clone_size: -
v_call: TRBV3-1/TRBV3-2
cdr3_length: 11
d_call: -
j_call: TRBJ2-7
cdr3_aa: CASSRGYEQYF
cdr3_nt: TGTGCCAGCAGCAGGGGATACGAGCAGTACTTC

clone_size: -
v_call: TRBV3-1/TRBV3-2
cdr3_length: 14
d_call: -
j_call: TRBJ2-7
cdr3_aa: CASSQDWGQTEQYF
cdr3_nt: TGTGCCAGCAGCCAAGATTGGGGACAAACAGAGCAGTACTTC

clone_size: many
v_call: TRBV2
cdr3_length: 16
d_call: TRBD1
j_call: TRBJ1-4
cdr3_aa: CASIRDRGWENEKLFF
cdr3_nt: TGTGCCAGCATTCGGGACAGGGGTTGGGAAAATGAAAAACTGTTTTTT

clone_size: -
v_call: TRBV10-3
cdr3_length: 14
d_call: -
j_call: TRBJ2-7
cdr3_aa: CAIGEGQMGLEQYF
cdr3_nt: TGTGCCATCGGGGAGGGACAAATGGGGCTCGAGCAGTACTTC

clone_size: few
v_call: TRBV5-1
cdr3_length: 14
d_call: -
j_call: TRBJ2-5
cdr3_aa: CASSSWGPLETQYF
cdr3_nt: TGCGCCAGCAGCTCCTGGGGCCCATTAGAGACCCAGTACTTC

clone_size: few
v_call: TRBV19
cdr3_length: 14
d_call: TRBD1
j_call: TRBJ1-3
cdr3_aa: CATRDRGRGNTIYF
cdr3_nt: TGTGCCACCCGGGACAGGGGGAGAGGAAACACCATATATTTT

clone_size: once
v_call: TRBV29-1
cdr3_length: 15
d_call: TRBD2
j_call: TRBJ2-5
cdr3_aa: CSAGLAGRLQETQYF
cdr3_nt: TGCAGCGCCGGACTAGCGGGGAGGCTGCAAGAGACCCAGTACTTC

clone_size: once
v_call: TRBV5-1
cdr3_length: 16
d_call: TRBD1
j_call: TRBJ1-6
cdr3_aa: CASSLGQGARNSPLHF
cdr3_nt: TGCGCCAGCAGCTTGGGGCAGGGGGCGCGAAATTCACCCCTCCACTTT

clone_size: -
v_call: TRBV7-9
cdr3_length: 15
d_call: -
j_call: TRBJ2-1
cdr3_aa: CASSLGVVPRDEQFF
cdr3_nt: TGTGCCAGCAGCTTAGGGGTAGTCCCCAGGGATGAGCAGTTCTTC

clone_size: -
v_call: TRBV9
cdr3_length: 15
d_call: TRBD1
j_call: TRBJ2-7
cdr3_aa: CASSVGGGTGREQYF
cdr3_nt: TGTGCCAGCAGCGTAGGGGGCGGGACAGGGCGCGAGCAGTACTTC

clone_size: -
v_call: TRBV19
cdr3_length: 15
d_call: TRBD2
j_call: TRBJ2-7
cdr3_aa: CASSTPSGGSYEQYF
cdr3_nt: TGTGCCAGTAGTACCCCTAGCGGGGGAAGCTACGAGCAGTACTTC

clone_size: -
v_call: TRBV19
cdr3_length: 16
d_call: TRBD1
j_call: TRBJ1-4
cdr3_aa: CASNHPGQGVDEKLFF
cdr3_nt: TGTGCCAGTAATCATCCGGGACAGGGTGTGGATGAAAAACTGTTTTTT

clone_size: -
v_call: TRBV9
cdr3_length: 15
d_call: TRBD2
j_call: TRBJ2-5
cdr3_aa: CASSVSGGRQETQYF
cdr3_nt: TGTGCCAGCAGCGTGAGCGGGGGGCGTCAAGAGACCCAGTACTTC

clone_size: -
v_call: TRBV6-5
cdr3_length: 11
d_call: -
j_call: TRBJ2-7
cdr3_aa: CASSTQNEQYF
cdr3_nt: TGTGCCAGCAGTACCCAGAACGAGCAGTACTTC

clone_size: few
v_call: TRBV19
cdr3_length: 15
d_call: TRBD1
j_call: TRBJ2-1
cdr3_aa: CASSFWDRGSGEQFF
cdr3_nt: TGTGCCAGTAGTTTCTGGGACAGGGGCTCAGGTGAGCAGTTCTTC

clone_size: once
v_call: TRBV2
cdr3_length: 15
d_call: -
j_call: TRBJ1-1
cdr3_aa: CASTPMGHLNTEAFF
cdr3_nt: TGTGCCAGCACCCCCATGGGACATCTAAACACTGAAGCTTTCTTT

clone_size: -
v_call: TRBV20-1
cdr3_length: 14
d_call: TRBD2
j_call: TRBJ2-5
cdr3_aa: CSASRGGRVLPQYF
cdr3_nt: TGCAGTGCCAGTCGGGGGGGGCGGGTTCTCCCCCAGTACTTC

clone_size: once
v_call: TRBV10-3
cdr3_length: 14
d_call: -
j_call: TRBJ1-5
cdr3_aa: CAISAGESNQPQHF
cdr3_nt: TGTGCCATCAGTGCAGGGGAGAGCAATCAGCCCCAGCATTTT

clone_size: -
v_call: TRBV19
cdr3_length: 14
d_call: TRBD1
j_call: TRBJ1-1
cdr3_aa: CASRSGQGATEAFF
cdr3_nt: TGTGCCAGCCGGTCCGGACAGGGGGCCACTGAAGCTTTCTTT

clone_size: few
v_call: TRBV11-3
cdr3_length: 13
d_call: -
j_call: TRBJ2-3
cdr3_aa: CASSLTGPDTQYF
cdr3_nt: TGTGCCAGCAGCTTGACAGGTCCAGATACGCAGTATTTT

clone_size: -
v_call: TRBV18
cdr3_length: 15
d_call: -
j_call: TRBJ2-7
cdr3_aa: CASSPVEGNPYEQYF
cdr3_nt: TGTGCCAGCTCACCAGTGGAGGGAAATCCCTACGAGCAGTACTTC

clone_size: once
v_call: TRBV5-1
cdr3_length: 18
d_call: -
j_call: TRBJ1-2
cdr3_aa: CASSTSGRGLSFLYGYTF
cdr3_nt: TGCGCCAGCAGCACTTCGGGTCGAGGTTTATCCTTTCTTTATGGCTACACCTTC

clone_size: few
v_call: TRBV5-1
cdr3_length: 16
d_call: TRBD1
j_call: TRBJ1-1
cdr3_aa: CASSLVQGGVVTEAFF
cdr3_nt: TGCGCCAGCAGCTTGGTTCAGGGGGGAGTTGTGACTGAAGCTTTCTTT

clone_size: -
v_call: TRBV23-1
cdr3_length: 14
d_call: -
j_call: TRBJ1-5
cdr3_aa: CASSGRVRIQPQHF
cdr3_nt: TGCGCCAGCAGTGGGAGGGTAAGGATACAGCCCCAGCATTTT

clone_size: -
v_call: TRBV3-1/TRBV3-2
cdr3_length: 12
d_call: -
j_call: TRBJ2-7
cdr3_aa: CASSRVAGEQYF
cdr3_nt: TGTGCCAGCAGCCGCGTCGCGGGGGAGCAGTACTTC

clone_size: -
v_call: TRBV3-1/TRBV3-2
cdr3_length: 14
d_call: -
j_call: TRBJ2-7
cdr3_aa: CASSQHQGYYEQYF
cdr3_nt: TGTGCCAGCAGCCAACATCAGGGGTACTACGAGCAGTACTTC

clone_size: -
v_call: TRBV27
cdr3_length: 20
d_call: TRBD2
j_call: TRBJ2-7
cdr3_aa: CASSLLGGASGGSKSYEQYF
cdr3_nt: TGTGCCAGCAGTTTACTCGGCGGGGCTAGCGGGGGAAGTAAGTCCTACGAGCAGTACTTC